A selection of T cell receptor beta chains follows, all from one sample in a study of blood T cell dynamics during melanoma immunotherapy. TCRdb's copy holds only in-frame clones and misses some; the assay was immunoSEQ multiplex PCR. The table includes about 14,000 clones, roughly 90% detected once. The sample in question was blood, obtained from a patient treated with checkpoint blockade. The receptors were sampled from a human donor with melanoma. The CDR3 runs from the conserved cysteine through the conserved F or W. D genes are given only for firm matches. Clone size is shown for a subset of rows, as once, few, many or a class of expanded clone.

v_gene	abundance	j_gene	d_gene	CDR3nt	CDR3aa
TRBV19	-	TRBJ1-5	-	TGTGCCGCCTCGGGCAGGGCACCTCAGCCCCAGCATTTT	CAASGRAPQPQHF
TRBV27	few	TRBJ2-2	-	TGTGCCAGCAGTTCAGGGGCCAACGTGAACACCGGGGAGCTGTTTTTT	CASSSGANVNTGELFF
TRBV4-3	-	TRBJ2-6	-	TGCGCCAGCAGCCAAGATGGAGGTCACTCTGGGGCCAACGTCCTGACTTTC	CASSQDGGHSGANVLTF
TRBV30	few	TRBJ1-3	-	TGTGCCTGGAGTGTACAAGGAAACACCATATATTTT	CAWSVQGNTIYF
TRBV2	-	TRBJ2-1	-	TGTGCCAGCACTACCGTAAGGACTCCCGGAGAGCAGTTCTTC	CASTTVRTPGEQFF
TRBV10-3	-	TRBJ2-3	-	TGTGCCATCAGCGCTGGGGGAAGCTCAGATACGCAGTATTTT	CAISAGGSSDTQYF
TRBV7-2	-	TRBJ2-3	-	TGTGCCAGCAGCTTAGTAGGGGGTAGGGGCCCTACAGATACGCAGTATTTT	CASSLVGGRGPTDTQYF
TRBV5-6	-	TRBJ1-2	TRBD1	TGTGCCAGCAGCTTGGCCGCGTTGACAGGGAGGGGCTACACCTTC	CASSLAALTGRGYTF
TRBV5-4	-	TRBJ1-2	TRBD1	TGTGCCAGCAGCTACGGGACAGGGGTCGGCTACACCTTC	CASSYGTGVGYTF
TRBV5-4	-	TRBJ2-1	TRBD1	TGTGCCAGCAGTTTGGACAGGGGGTCCTACAATGAGCAGTTCTTC	CASSLDRGSYNEQFF
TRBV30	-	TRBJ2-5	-	TGTGCCTGGAGTGGAGCTGCGGGGAAACAAGAGACCCAGTACTTC	CAWSGAAGKQETQYF
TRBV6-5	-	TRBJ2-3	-	TGTGCCAGCAGAAATCCCACAGATACGCAGTATTTT	CASRNPTDTQYF
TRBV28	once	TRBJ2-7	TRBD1	TGTGCCAGCAGTTTATCAGGGGGCAGGAACGAGCAGTACTTC	CASSLSGGRNEQYF
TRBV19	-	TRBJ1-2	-	TGTGCCAGTAGTATAGTGGGCCACTATGGCTACACCTTC	CASSIVGHYGYTF
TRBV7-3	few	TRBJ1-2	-	TGTGCCAGCAGCTTAACGAAGGGGCATGGCTACACCTTC	CASSLTKGHGYTF
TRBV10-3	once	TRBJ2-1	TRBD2	TGTGCCATCATTCAACTAGCGGGAGAAGTCGACCGAAGCTCCTACAATGAGCAGTTCTTC	CAIIQLAGEVDRSSYNEQFF
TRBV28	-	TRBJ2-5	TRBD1	TGTGCCAGCAGTCCTTATCCCGGGACAGGGGAACTCTTTGGGACCCAGTACTTC	CASSPYPGTGELFGTQYF
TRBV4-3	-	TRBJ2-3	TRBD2	TGCGCCAGCATCGGTAGCGGGATCTTACCTAGCACAGATACGCAGTATTTT	CASIGSGILPSTDTQYF
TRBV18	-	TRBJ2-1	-	TGTGCCAGCTCACCCCCCGGGACTGGGATGCTCAATGAGCAGTTCTTC	CASSPPGTGMLNEQFF
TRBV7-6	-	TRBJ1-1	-	TGTGCCAGCAGCTTAGGGCAGGGTAACACTGAAGCTTTCTTT	CASSLGQGNTEAFF
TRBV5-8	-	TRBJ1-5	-	TGTGCCAGCAACCAGCCCGGGGTCAATCAGCCCCAGCATTTT	CASNQPGVNQPQHF
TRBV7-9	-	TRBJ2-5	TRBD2	TGTGCCAGCAGCGCAAGGACTAGTGGAGAGACCCAGTACTTC	CASSARTSGETQYF
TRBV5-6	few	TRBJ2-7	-	TGTGCCAGCAGCCCAACTAGGAGCTACGAGCAGTACTTC	CASSPTRSYEQYF
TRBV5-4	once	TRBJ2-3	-	TGCGCCAGCAGCGATCCAGGGGTTGCAGATACGCAGTATTTT	CASSDPGVADTQYF
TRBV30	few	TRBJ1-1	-	TGTCGGGCGGGGAGGAACACTGAAGCTTTCTTT	CRAGRNTEAFF
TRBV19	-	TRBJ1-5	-	TGTGCCACCTCGGGCAGGGCACCTCAGCCCCAGCATTTT	CATSGRAPQPQHF
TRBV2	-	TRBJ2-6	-	TGTGCCAGCAGTGCTCTCTTAGGGCCTGGGGCCAACGTCCTGACTTTC	CASSALLGPGANVLTF
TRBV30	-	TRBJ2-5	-	TGTGCCTGGAGCCCGGACACCAGAGGAGAGACCCAGTACTTC	CAWSPDTRGETQYF
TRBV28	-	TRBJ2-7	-	TGTGCCAGCAGTTTGAGGATAGGCCGCGGCGAGCAGTACTTC	CASSLRIGRGEQYF
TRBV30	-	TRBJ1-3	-	TGTGCCTGGAGGCTCGCAGGCCCAGTCCCAAACACCATATATTTT	CAWRLAGPVPNTIYF
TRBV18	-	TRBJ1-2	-	TGTGCCAGCTCACCAAGGACAGTTATAAACTATGGCTACACCTTC	CASSPRTVINYGYTF
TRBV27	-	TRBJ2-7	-	TGTGCCAGCAGTTCTCACAACCCCTACGAGCAGTACTTC	CASSSHNPYEQYF
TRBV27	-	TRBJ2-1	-	TGTGCCAGCAGTCCCCGAGGGGTGTATCACAATGAGCAGTTCTTC	CASSPRGVYHNEQFF
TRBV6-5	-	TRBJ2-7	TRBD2	TGTGCCAGCAGTTCCCTGGGGGGCCGGGAGGGGCAGCAGTACTTC	CASSSLGGREGQQYF
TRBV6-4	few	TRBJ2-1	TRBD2	TGTGCCAGCAGCGAGAGCGGGGGGGGCCACAATGAGCAGTTCTTC	CASSESGGGHNEQFF
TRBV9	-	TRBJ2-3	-	TGTGCCAGCAGCTCACTCGGCACAGATACGCAGTATTTT	CASSSLGTDTQYF
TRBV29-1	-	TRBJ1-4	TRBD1	TGCAGCGCAACAGGGGCAACTAATGAAAAACTGTTTTTT	CSATGATNEKLFF
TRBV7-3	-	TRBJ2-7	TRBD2	TGTGCCAGCAGCTTAACCGCTAGCGGGGGAGCCTACGAGCAGTACTTC	CASSLTASGGAYEQYF
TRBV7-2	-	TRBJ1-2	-	TGTGCCAGCAGCCTGGGCCCACAATCAGGGACAGGCTACACCTTC	CASSLGPQSGTGYTF
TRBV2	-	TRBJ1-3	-	TGTGCCAGCAGTCCAACTGGAAACACCATATATTTT	CASSPTGNTIYF
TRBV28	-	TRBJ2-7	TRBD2	TGTGCCAGCAGTCCGCCCCTAAGAGGACTAGCGGGAGCGGCTCTACTGGGCGAGCAGTACTTC	CASSPPLRGLAGAALLGEQYF
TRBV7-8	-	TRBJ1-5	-	TGTGCCAGCAGCTTAGCGGCAGGGGTCGGTCAGCCCCAGCATTTT	CASSLAAGVGQPQHF